This is a list of T cell receptor beta chains from one sample in a study of T cell repertoires in cytomegalovirus infection. TCRdb reanalysed the reads using MiXCR and keeps one entry per CDR3 protein. The table records about 830,000 distinct CDR3 sequences, 30% to 35% of them present only once. Antigens for these TCRs are unknown. The specimen comprised cultured CD8+ T cells from PBMCs, sampled from culture after CMV antigen stimulation. The receptor source for this set is a human donor in good health (CMV status not recorded). Some clones in this sample may be carry-over from other donors' samples. The CDR3 runs from the conserved cysteine through the conserved F or W. D genes are given only for firm matches. Clone size appears in some rows only: once, few, many, or a class for an expanded clone.

>NA|TRBJ2-7|NA|TRBV5-1
TGCGCCAGCAGCTTGGAGAACAGGTACTACGAGCAGTACTTC
CASSLENRYYEQYF
>NA|TRBJ2-7|NA|TRBV27
TGTGCCAGCAGTTTAGTGCCGATGCTCGAGCAGTACTTC
CASSLVPMLEQYF
>NA|TRBJ1-1|NA|TRBV11-1
TGTGCCAGCAGCTTAGTCCCTCCGGGACGGAAGAACACTGAAGCTTTCTTT
CASSLVPPGRKNTEAFF
>many|TRBJ2-1|NA|TRBV7-6
TGTGCCAGCAGCTTAGGGCAGGGGTTGCTCAATGAGCAGTTCTTC
CASSLGQGLLNEQFF
>few|TRBJ2-5|NA|TRBV14
TGTGCCAGCAGCCAAGACCCCGGGACGACAGAGACCCAGTACTTC
CASSQDPGTTETQYF
>NA|TRBJ2-6|TRBD1|TRBV6-2/TRBV6-3
TGTGCCAGCAGTCCCCCCGGGACAGGGGGACTCAACGTCCTGACTTTC
CASSPPGTGGLNVLTF
>NA|TRBJ2-3|NA|TRBV5-1
TGCGCCAGCAGCTTTTGGAGTCAGGCGACAGATACGCAGTATTTT
CASSFWSQATDTQYF
>once|TRBJ2-2|TRBD2|TRBV12-3/TRBV12-4
TGTGCCAGCAGCCCAACGGGGGGGGTAAACACCGGGGAGCTGTTTTTT
CASSPTGGVNTGELFF
>NA|TRBJ2-2|NA|TRBV29-1
TGCAGCGTAGGGACGGTCGGGAACACCGGGGAGCTGTTTTTT
CSVGTVGNTGELFF
>NA|TRBJ1-1|TRBD1|TRBV12-3/TRBV12-4
TGTGCCACCAGTTTGAACAGGGGGTCGAGAACTGAAGCTTTCTTT
CATSLNRGSRTEAFF
>NA|TRBJ2-4|NA|TRBV29-1
TGCAGCGTTACAGGGGGGGAAAACATTCAGTACTTC
CSVTGGENIQYF
>NA|TRBJ2-3|NA|TRBV7-6
TGTGCCAGCAGCTTAACCGGGACCGACATTCGACCCACAGATACGCAGTATTTT
CASSLTGTDIRPTDTQYF
>few|TRBJ1-1|NA|TRBV12-3/TRBV12-4
TGTGCCAGCAGTTTTAGGTTAGAACAGGGACGAGTGAACACTGAAGCTTTCTTT
CASSFRLEQGRVNTEAFF
>few|TRBJ2-5|TRBD1|TRBV7-9
TGTGCCAGCAGCGCCCCGGACAGGGGAAAAGAGACCCAGTACTTC
CASSAPDRGKETQYF
>NA|TRBJ2-3|TRBD2|TRBV6-6
TGTGCCAGCAGTTACTCCCCGACCCGACTAGCGGGGGCGATCACAGATACGCAGTATTTT
CASSYSPTRLAGAITDTQYF
>many|TRBJ2-6|NA|TRBV18
TGTGCCAGCTCACCGCAGGGCGTACACGCCAACGTCCTGACTTTC
CASSPQGVHANVLTF
>few|TRBJ1-4|TRBD1|TRBV7-9
TGTGCCAGCAGCGACAGGGGCTGGGAACTGTTTTTT
CASSDRGWELFF
>NA|TRBJ2-3|TRBD1|TRBV27
TGTGCCAGCAGCTACAGGGGGCGCGGTACAGATACGCAGTATTTT
CASSYRGRGTDTQYF
>NA|TRBJ2-2|NA|TRBV6-2/TRBV6-3
TGTGCCAGCAGTTATCGGGCCACCGGGGAGCTGTTTTTT
CASSYRATGELFF
>NA|TRBJ1-1|TRBD1|TRBV20-1
TGCAGTGCTAGGGACAGGGAATTATCGCGTAGAAACACTGAAGCTTTCTTT
CSARDRELSRRNTEAFF
>NA|TRBJ2-1|NA|TRBV7-6
TGTGCCAGCAGCTCCGGCTGGGGGACGGCAAATGAGCAGTTCTTC
CASSSGWGTANEQFF
>NA|TRBJ1-2|TRBD1|TRBV7-9
TGTGCCAGCAGCTTAGCTACAGGGGTCGCCTATGGCTACACCTTC
CASSLATGVAYGYTF
>NA|TRBJ2-2|NA|TRBV4-1
TGCGCCAGCAGCCAGGACCTCGGGGAGCTGTTTTTT
CASSQDLGELFF
>NA|TRBJ2-5|TRBD2|TRBV6-2/TRBV6-3
TGTGCCAGCAGGCACATTAGCGGGGGGTCCCAAGAGACCCAGTACTTC
CASRHISGGSQETQYF